The clone carrying this TCR beta chain occurred a few times. Its antigen is as yet unknown. Investigators amplified TCR beta CDR3 regions from RNA transcripts. The first round was an RT-PCR with HTBI primers, and the second round was a multiplex PCR. From the multiplex PCR reads, TCRdb called clonotypes with MiXCR, one entry per CDR3 protein. Seen here are 650,000 to 900,000 distinct CDR3 sequences, roughly 40% observed once, and the top ten hold about 40%. The sample originates from a study of Graves' ophthalmopathy and Graves' hyperthyroidism. General study points: Discriminating ophthalmopathy from stable hyperthyroidism, a 13-signature model attained a sensitivity of 85% to 90% and a specificity of approximately 77%. Most clonotypes expanded in thyroid above 0.001 frequency were present in blood too.

The V gene lost 3 bases and the J gene lost 3 bases, with 14 bases spanning the gap. Germline values: CDR1 SGHTA, CDR2 FQGNSA. The CDR3 consists of 15 residues. Clinical symptoms, serum thyroxine, TRAb, thyroid ultrasound and orbital computed tomography formed the basis of diagnosis. Someone took the PBMCs out of 10 ml of fresh peripheral blood. The rearrangement links TRBV7-2 to TRBJ2-5; TRBD2 is a possible D gene (5 bases). This clonotype was obtained from an adult man with Graves' ophthalmopathy. The sequenced sample consisted of peripheral blood. The DNA for the CDR3 is TGTGCCAGCAGCTTGGTCGTAGCGCACAAAGAGACCCAGTACTTC. It translates to CASSLVVAHKETQYF.